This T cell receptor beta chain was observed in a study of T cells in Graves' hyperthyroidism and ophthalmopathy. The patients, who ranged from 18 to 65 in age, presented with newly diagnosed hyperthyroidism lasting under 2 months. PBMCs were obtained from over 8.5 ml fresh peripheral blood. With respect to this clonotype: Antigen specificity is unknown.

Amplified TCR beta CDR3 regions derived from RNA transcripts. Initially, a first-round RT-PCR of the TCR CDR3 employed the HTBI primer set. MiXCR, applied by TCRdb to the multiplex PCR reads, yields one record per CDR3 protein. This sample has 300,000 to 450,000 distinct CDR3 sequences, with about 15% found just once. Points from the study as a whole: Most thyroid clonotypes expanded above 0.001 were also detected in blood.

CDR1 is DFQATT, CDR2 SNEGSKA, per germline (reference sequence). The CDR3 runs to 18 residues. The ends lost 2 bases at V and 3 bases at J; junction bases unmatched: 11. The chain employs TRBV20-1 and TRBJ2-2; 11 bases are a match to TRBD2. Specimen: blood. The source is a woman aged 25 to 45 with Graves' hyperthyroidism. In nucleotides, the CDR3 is TGCAGTGCTAGACCAACTAGCGGGAGCTATGGGGACACCGGGGAGCTGTTTTTT. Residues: CSARPTSGSYGDTGELFF.